Each of the 12 T cell receptor beta chains below was sequenced from the same sample in a study of vaccination and CD4 T cells after COVID-19. For these receptors, no antigen is known. Sequenced with the Oncomine TCR Beta short-read assay was DNA taken from cultured CD4+ T cells. TCRdb reanalysed the PCR reads using MiXCR and keeps one entry per CDR3 protein. The sample comprises around 5,000 distinct CDR3 sequences, approximately 39% of which are singletons, and roughly 50% rests with the top ten. Treatment specified: 10-day PBMC culture with coronavirus spike peptide pools or control peptides (ViraFEST assay). Researchers collected the unexposed donor's CD4+ T cells before the COVID-19 pandemic (2011-2018). The sample was CD4+ T cells from blood, cultured in vitro. These receptors all come from a human donor in good health.

In its sample, this clonotype was seen once. The V gene is TRBV7-9, the J gene TRBJ2-7, with D unclear. Germline V gene sequence: CDR1 SEHNR, CDR2 FQNEAQ (reference sequence). V was shortened by 6 bases and J by 5 bases, with 14 bases between the two germline ends. The CDR3 has 13 amino acids. Written as DNA, the CDR3 is TGTGCCAGCAGTCCAGCGCGGAGCCACGAGCAGTACTTC. Its protein is CASSPARSHEQYF.

Only one count was recorded for this clonotype. The V gene is TRBV5-8, the J gene TRBJ2-6, with D maybe TRBD1 (6 bases). The CDR3 covers 15 residues. Trimming left V 6 bases short and J 2 bases short, with 12 bases between. The germline V gene encodes CDR1 SGHTS and CDR2 YDEGEE. The CDR3 reads CASTQQGTGANVLTF. In DNA, the CDR3 is TGTGCCAGCACCCAGCAGGGGACTGGGGCCAACGTCCTGACTTTC.

J is TRBJ1-2 and V is TRBV12-3 or TRBV12-4; D unresolved. The CDR3 is made up of 14 amino acids. Between the trimmed V and J ends, which lost 3 bases and 8 bases, there was a span of 16 bases. This CDR3 reads CASSFGWSPGGYTF. CDR3 DNA sequence: TGTGCCAGCAGTTTTGGATGGAGCCCGGGGGGCTACACCTTC.

This clonotype was recorded a few times. This rearrangement joins TRBV6-1 to TRBJ1-5; D is uncertain. Trimming shortened V by 4 bases and J by 3 bases, and 10 bases separated the two germline ends. The V gene's germline CDR1 is MNHNS and CDR2 SASEGT. The CDR3 has 14 amino acids. CDR3 sequence (DNA): TGTGCCAGCAGTGTGGAGGGATACAATCAGCCCCAGCATTTT. Translation: CASSVEGYNQPQHF.

This clonotype was observed a handful of times. The chain uses TRBV28 and TRBJ1-1; 7 bases map to TRBD1. The CDR3 is made up of 13 amino acids. Germline CDR1 reads MDHEN; CDR2 reads SYDVKM. The V segment lost 11 bases and the J segment 1 base; nucleotides outside the gene matches: 7. In nucleotides, the CDR3 is TGTGCCGCCCTGGGACAGAAGAACACTGAAGCTTTCTTT. This translates into CAALGQKNTEAFF.

J is TRBJ1-1 and V is TRBV7-9; D may be TRBD1 (5 bases). CDR1 is SEHNR, CDR2 FQNEAQ, per germline (reference sequence). The CDR3 consists of 14 residues. V dropped 2 bases and J dropped 2 bases, with 9 bases sitting between them. This CDR3 is CASSLMGPNTEAFF. The CDR3 nucleotides are TGTGCCAGCAGCTTAATGGGACCAAACACTGAAGCTTTCTTT.

The V gene is TRBV6-1, the J gene TRBJ1-1; D not resolved. The CDR3 extends over 13 amino acids. Germline CDR1 reads MNHNS; CDR2 reads SASEGT. Trimming pared 3 bases from V and 2 bases from J, leaving 7 bases between. The CDR3 nucleotides are TGTGCCAGCAGTGACACCGGCAACACTGAAGCTTTCTTT. This encodes CASSDTGNTEAFF.

This clonotype was found once. J is TRBJ2-5 and V is TRBV18; TRBD2 matches 10 bases. V gave up 2 bases and J gave up 2 bases; unmatched junction bases: 5. Germline V gives CDR1 KGHSH, CDR2 LQKENI. The CDR3 spans 16 residues. The CDR3 DNA reads as TGTGCCAGCTCACCATTACTAGCGGGAACACAAGAGACCCAGTACTTC. It codes for CASSPLLAGTQETQYF.

This clonotype is judged medium-sized. The genes are TRBV19 and TRBJ1-2; TRBD1 is a possible D gene (6 bases). Germline CDR1 is LNHDA and CDR2 is SQIVND (reference sequence). The CDR3 is 13 amino acids. Between the trimmed V and J ends, which lost 5 bases and 6 bases, there was a span of 13 bases. The CDR3 coding sequence is TGTGCCAGTAGTGCCTTCACAGGGAATGGCTACACCTTC. Its translation: CASSAFTGNGYTF.

V is TRBV7-9 and J is TRBJ2-7; D possibly corresponds to TRBD2 (6 bases). CDR3 length: 15 amino acids. Per germline, CDR1 SEHNR and CDR2 FQNEAQ (reference sequence). V shed 4 bases and J shed 3 bases, with 16 bases lying between them. The CDR3 here is CASSWEAKGFYEQYF. For the CDR3, the DNA is TGTGCCAGCAGCTGGGAGGCCAAAGGCTTCTACGAGCAGTACTTC.

The V gene is TRBV7-8, the J gene TRBJ1-6; TRBD1 matches 7 bases. Germline V gene sequence: CDR1 SGHVS, CDR2 FQNEAQ. With 1 base clipped from V and 9 bases from J, the junction kept 6 bases outside the gene matches. The CDR3 consists of 15 residues. The CDR3 bases are TGTGCCAGCAGCTTAGGAGGGACAGAATTTTCACCCCTCCACTTT. It translates to CASSLGGTEFSPLHF.

The rearrangement joins TRBV7-9 to TRBJ2-5; D remains unclear. The germline gives CDR1 SEHNR, CDR2 FQNEAQ (reference sequence). CDR3 size: 10 residues. V shed 4 bases and J shed 4 bases, with 1 base lying between them. The CDR3 protein is CASSSETQYF. DNA of the CDR3: TGTGCCAGCAGCTCAGAGACCCAGTACTTC.